Listed here are 27 T cell receptor beta chains from one sample, sequenced in a study of cytotoxic CD8 clonotypes in ibrutinib-treated CLL. Only in-frame clones appear in the TCRdb table, and some are missing; sequencing was by immunoSEQ multiplex PCR. The sample carries around 15,000 clones, 65% to 70% recorded once. The sequencing used PBMCs, collected before ibrutinib treatment. The receptors originated from a human donor with chronic lymphocytic leukemia.

The V call is TRBV5-4, the J call TRBJ1-2; D gene unclear. The CDR3 runs to 13 residues. Trimming cost V 6 bases and J 4 bases, with 13 bases left between them. Germline V CDR1 and CDR2: SGHNT, YYREEE (reference sequence). The CDR3 DNA reads TGTGCCAGCACCCCAGGCGTGACCTATGGCTACACCTTC. Its translation is CASTPGVTYGYTF.

This sequence joins TRBV2 and TRBJ2-7, with a possible D match to TRBD1 (6 bases). Germline CDR1 SNHLY, CDR2 FYNNEI. The length of the CDR3 is 14 residues. The germline V and J ends were trimmed by 5 bases and 4 bases, with 15 bases remaining between them. CDR3 nucleotide sequence: TGTGCCAGCAGTAAAGACAGGATCGAATACGAGCAGTACTTC. It encodes CASSKDRIEYEQYF.

This clone was seen only a few times. This sequence joins TRBV7-2 and TRBJ2-2, with D possibly called TRBD1 or TRBD2 (5 bases each). CDR1 and CDR2 (germline): SGHTA, FQGNSA. V lost 0 bases, J lost 7 bases, and 27 bases lay in between. The CDR3 sequence is 20 residues long. The CDR3 DNA reads TGTGCCAGCAGCTTAGCGGCCGGGACCCCTCGATTCCGCGACATCGGGGAGCTGTTTTTT. Amino acids: CASSLAAGTPRFRDIGELFF.

This sequence joins TRBV4-3 and TRBJ2-4; 7 positions match TRBD1. Germline CDR1 and CDR2: LGHNA and YSLEER. Trimming cost V 10 bases and J 1 base; bases outside gene matches: 4. CDR3 length: 13 residues. The CDR3 spells CAIRGRAKNIQYF. CDR3 in DNA: TGCGCCATAAGGGGGCGGGCCAAAAACATTCAGTACTTC.

CDR3 DNA sequence: TGTGCCAGCAGTGATTCGGGGAATCAGCCCCAGCATTTT. This translates into CASSDSGNQPQHF. The chain carries TRBV6-1 and TRBJ1-5; no clear D. Trimming shortened V by 3 bases and J by 4 bases, and 7 bases separated the two germline ends. The CDR3 totals 13 residues. Germline CDR1 is MNHNS and CDR2 is SASEGT.

The V gene is TRBV20-1, the J gene TRBJ2-3; D unresolved. V shed 5 bases and J shed 5 bases, with 8 bases lying between them. The length of the CDR3 is 11 residues. From germline, CDR1 is DFQATT and CDR2 SNEGSKA (reference sequence). CDR3 residues: CSAPLGDTQYF. CDR3 coding DNA: TGCAGTGCTCCCCTAGGAGATACGCAGTATTTT.

The rearrangement uses TRBV7-9 and TRBJ2-5, with unresolved D. This CDR3 comprises 12 residues. Germline V gene lookup returns CDR1 SEHNR and CDR2 FQNEAQ (reference sequence). The V and J ends lost 5 bases and 7 bases respectively, with 11 bases between them. The CDR3 DNA reads TGTGCCAGCAGCACCACGGGCGGGACCCAGTACTTC. This gives the protein CASSTTGGTQYF.

The chain combines TRBV5-1 with TRBJ1-1; 9 bases line up with TRBD1. J lost 10 bases, V lost 0 bases, and 7 bases had no gene match. The CDR3 has 14 residues. The germline V gene has CDR1 SGHRS and CDR2 YFSETQ. DNA of the CDR3: TGCGCCAGCAGCTTGGAGGGACAGGGAAACCTAGCTTTCTTT. Translating gives CASSLEGQGNLAFF.

The rearrangement joins TRBV19 to TRBJ1-1, with 8 bases identical to TRBD1. Per the germline V gene, CDR1 is LNHDA and CDR2 is SQIVND (reference sequence). Germline trimming cut 7 bases from V and 7 bases from J; bases unmatched to any gene: 8. CDR3 length: 13 residues. Here the CDR3 reads CASIADRGGEAFF. The CDR3 bases are TGTGCCAGTATCGCAGACAGGGGAGGTGAAGCTTTCTTT.

The genes are TRBV11-2 and TRBJ1-1, with TRBD1 as a possible D gene (5 bases). This CDR3 has 14 amino acids. V was shortened by 2 bases and J by 4 bases, with 11 bases between the two germline ends. Germline V CDR1 and CDR2: SGHAT, FQNNGV. The CDR3 DNA reads as TGTGCCAGCAGCTTAAGCCAGGGCGGCACTGAAGCTTTCTTT. This gives the protein CASSLSQGGTEAFF. The full variable domain, completed using reference TRBV11-2 and TRBJ1-1, is EAGVAQSPRYKIIEKRQSVAFWCNPISGHATLYWYQQILGQGPKLLIQFQNNGVVDDSQLPKDRFSAERLKGVDSTLKIQPAKLEDSAVYLCASSLSQGGTEAFFGQGTRLTVV.

This clone ranks as medium-sized. This chain uses TRBV6-1 with TRBJ2-7; TRBD2 aligns across 9 bases. V gave up 1 base and J gave up 3 bases; unmatched junction bases: 7. Looked up from germline, CDR1 is MNHNS and CDR2 is SASEGT. This CDR3 has 16 amino acids. CDR3 nucleotides: TGTGCCAGCAGTGAAGATACTAGCGGGCCTTACTACGAGCAGTACTTC. Translated: CASSEDTSGPYYEQYF.

This rearrangement joins TRBV6-1 to TRBJ1-2; 7 nucleotides match TRBD1. The trim removed 6 bases at V and 4 bases at J, leaving 11 bases unmatched. The germline CDR1 and CDR2 sequences are MNHNS and SASEGT. The CDR3 is 15 amino acids. CDR3 in amino acids: CASREMGQPVYGYTF. CDR3 nucleotide sequence: TGTGCCAGCAGGGAAATGGGACAGCCCGTCTATGGCTACACCTTC.

The J gene is TRBJ2-4, the V gene TRBV2; TRBD1 agrees at 8 bases. Germline loops: CDR1 SNHLY, CDR2 FYNNEI. The ends lost 5 bases at V and 3 bases at J; junction bases unmatched: 9. The CDR3 totals 16 residues. The CDR3 DNA reads as TGTGCCAGCAGTCTAGGACAGGGACGGGACAAAAACATTCAGTACTTC. Its translation: CASSLGQGRDKNIQYF.

In its sample, this clone was seen once. The genes are TRBV7-3 and TRBJ1-6; TRBD1 might be the D (5 bases). The CDR3 consists of 16 residues. Trimming took 3 bases from V and 4 from J, leaving 13 bases between them. CDR1 is SGHTA, CDR2 FQGTGA, per germline. This CDR3 is CASSLEGTHYNSPLHF. The CDR3 DNA sequence: TGTGCCAGCAGCTTGGAGGGGACTCATTATAATTCACCCCTCCACTTT.

This clone was found a few times. The chain uses TRBV5-1 and TRBJ1-2, with a possible D match to TRBD1 (6 bases). The V end was cut by 0 bases, the J end by 7 bases, with 13 bases between. The CDR3 has 14 amino acids. Germline CDR1 SGHRS, CDR2 YFSETQ. The CDR3 bases are TGCGCCAGCAGCTTGGATACTGGGGGCGGTGGCTACACCTTC. Its translation is CASSLDTGGGGYTF.

V is TRBV7-2 and J is TRBJ1-6; D is unresolved. Trimming shortened V by 5 bases and J by 7 bases, and 12 bases separated the two germline ends. The CDR3 sequence is 14 residues long. CDR1 SGHTA and CDR2 FQGNSA come from the germline V gene. The CDR3 region is CASSPGILNSPLHF. DNA for the CDR3: TGTGCCAGCAGCCCCGGGATTTTAAATTCACCCCTCCACTTT.

The CDR3 nucleotides read TGTGCCAGCAGCCGACGGGGGGGCCCTCAAGAGACCCAGTACTTC. This sequence encodes CASSRRGGPQETQYF. V and J are TRBV5-4 and TRBJ2-5; 8 positions agree with TRBD2. The CDR3 covers 15 residues. The trim removed 4 bases at V and 2 bases at J, leaving 7 bases unmatched. Germline CDR1 and CDR2: SGHNT and YYREEE (reference sequence).

This clone appeared a few times. V gene TRBV18 combines with J gene TRBJ2-7, with D possibly being TRBD1 (6 bases). Germline CDR1 is KGHSH and CDR2 is LQKENI. V dropped 1 base and J dropped 2 bases, with 6 bases sitting between them. The CDR3 has 13 residues. DNA of the CDR3: TGTGCCAGCTCACCACAGGGGGCCTACGAGCAGTACTTC. It specifies CASSPQGAYEQYF.

Here the CDR3 DNA reads TGCGCCAGCAGCCAAGCCCCTAGCGGGGGGGCCGATGAGCAGTTCTTC. Translated, it gives CASSQAPSGGADEQFF. The rearrangement joins TRBV4-1 to TRBJ2-1; 12 positions agree with TRBD2. The junction had 6 bases not matched to a gene; V was cut back by 1 base and J by 8 bases. The CDR3 is 16 amino acids. Germline CDR1 MGHRA, CDR2 YSYEKL.

The rearrangement joins TRBV5-6 to TRBJ1-6, with D tentatively TRBD1 (6 bases). From germline, CDR1 is SGHDT and CDR2 YYEEEE. V shed 1 base and J shed 14 bases, with 19 bases lying between them. CDR3 size: 15 residues. The DNA for the CDR3 is TGTGCCAGCAGCTTGTTTCTGACAGGCCCCGCGGCCCTCCACTTT. This sequence encodes CASSLFLTGPAALHF.

The chain employs TRBV19 and TRBJ2-7; D assignment may be TRBD1 or TRBD2 (6 bases each). In germline, CDR1 is LNHDA, CDR2 SQIVND (reference sequence). CDR3 length equals 15 residues. Trimming removed 3 bases from V and 5 bases from J, with 17 bases in between. The CDR3 region is CASSIGSGEDHEQYF. DNA for the CDR3: TGTGCCAGTAGTATCGGATCAGGGGAGGACCACGAGCAGTACTTC.

This clone is termed medium-sized. The chain is built from TRBV6-4 and TRBJ2-1; TRBD2 matches 16 bases. This CDR3 contains 15 residues. Trimming took 6 bases from V and 6 from J; bases not matched to a gene: 2. Germline V gene data show CDR1 as MRHNA and CDR2 as SNTAGT. Written as DNA, the CDR3 is TGTGCCAGCAGCGGGACTAGCGGGGGGGCCAATGAGCAGTTCTTC. As protein: CASSGTSGGANEQFF.

V gene TRBV6-1 combines with J gene TRBJ2-5; TRBD2 matches at 10 bases. The CDR3 runs to 15 residues. Germline assignment: CDR1 MNHNS and CDR2 SASEGT. Unmatched junction bases numbered 4, after V lost 1 base and J lost 5 bases. CDR3 coding DNA: TGTGCCAGCAGTGAAGAGAGCGGGGGGGCCGAGACCCAGTACTTC. It yields the protein CASSEESGGAETQYF.

The gene calls are TRBV11-2 and TRBJ1-4; D gene uncertain. The CDR3 contains 15 residues. Germline-derived CDR1 and CDR2 are SGHAT and FQNNGV. With 1 base removed from V and 5 bases from J, the gap between germline ends came to 11 bases. CDR3 nucleotides: TGTGCCAGCAGCTTAGGGGCGAAAGGAAATGAAAAACTGTTTTTT. Translated, it gives CASSLGAKGNEKLFF.

Of note for this clone: Other DNA sequences within the sample encode an identical CDR3. This sequence joins TRBV19 and TRBJ2-2; 7 bases match TRBD2. V was clipped by 5 bases and J by 6 bases; unmatched bases: 12. This CDR3 contains 16 residues. The germline CDR1 and CDR2 sequences are LNHDA and SQIVND (reference sequence). Written as DNA, the CDR3 is TGTGCCAGTAGTTGGGGAGGGACGGGGGGTCCCGGGGAGCTGTTTTTT. Amino acid sequence: CASSWGGTGGPGELFF. Filled out from reference TRBV19 and TRBJ2-2, the complete variable domain reads DGGITQSPKYLFRKEGQNVTLSCEQNLNHDAMYWYRQDPGQGLRLIYYSQIVNDFQKGDIAEGYSVSREKKESFPLTVTSAQKNPTAFYLCASSWGGTGGPGELFFGEGSRLTVL.

The CDR3 loop reads CASGRTGGQPQHF. For the CDR3, the DNA is TGTGCTAGTGGCAGGACAGGCGGTCAGCCCCAGCATTTT. The genes are TRBV12-5 and TRBJ1-5; TRBD1 agrees at 7 bases. CDR3 length: 13 amino acids. V dropped 6 bases and J dropped 6; count of bases not matched to a gene: 5. CDR1 LGHNT and CDR2 FRNRAP come from the germline V gene.

The chain uses TRBV2 and TRBJ1-4, with D uncertain. The V gene lost 2 bases and the J gene lost 4 bases, with 11 bases spanning the gap. The CDR3 is 15 amino acids. Per germline, CDR1 SNHLY and CDR2 FYNNEI. CDR3 in amino acids: CASSERTAGNEKLFF. The CDR3 region has the DNA TGTGCCAGCAGTGAAAGGACCGCGGGTAATGAAAAACTGTTTTTT.